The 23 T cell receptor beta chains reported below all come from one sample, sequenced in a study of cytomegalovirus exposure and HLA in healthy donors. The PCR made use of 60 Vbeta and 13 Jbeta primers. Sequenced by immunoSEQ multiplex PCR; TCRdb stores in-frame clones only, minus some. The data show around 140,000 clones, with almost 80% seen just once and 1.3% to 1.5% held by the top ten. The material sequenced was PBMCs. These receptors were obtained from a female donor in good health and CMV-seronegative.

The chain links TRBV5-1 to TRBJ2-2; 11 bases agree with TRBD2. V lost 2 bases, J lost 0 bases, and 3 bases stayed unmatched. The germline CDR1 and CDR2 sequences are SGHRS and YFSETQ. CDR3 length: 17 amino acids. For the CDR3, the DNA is TGCGCCAGCAGCTTCGGGGGACTAGCGGCGAACACCGGGGAGCTGTTTTTT. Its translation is CASSFGGLAANTGELFF.

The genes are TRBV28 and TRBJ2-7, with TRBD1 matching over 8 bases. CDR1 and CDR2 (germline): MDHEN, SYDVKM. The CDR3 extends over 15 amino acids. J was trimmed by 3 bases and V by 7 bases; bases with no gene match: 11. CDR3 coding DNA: TGTGCCAGCACCGATCGACAGGGGAGTATCTACGAGCAGTACTTC. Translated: CASTDRQGSIYEQYF.

In nucleotides, the CDR3 is TGTGCCAGCACCGACAGGGGGGATACGCAGTATTTT. It translates to CASTDRGDTQYF. V usage is TRBV7-2 and J usage is TRBJ2-3; the match to TRBD1 covers 9 bases. From germline, CDR1 is SGHTA and CDR2 FQGNSA. Trimming removed 7 bases from V and 6 bases from J; junction bases left unmatched: 2. This CDR3 is built from 12 residues. The full variable domain, with the rest looked up from reference TRBV7-2 and TRBJ2-3, is GAGVSQSPSNKVTEKGKDVELRCDPISGHTALYWYRQSLGQGLEFLIYFQGNSAPDKSGLPSDRFSAERTGGSVSTLTIQRTQQEDSAVYLCASTDRGDTQYFGPGTRLTVL.

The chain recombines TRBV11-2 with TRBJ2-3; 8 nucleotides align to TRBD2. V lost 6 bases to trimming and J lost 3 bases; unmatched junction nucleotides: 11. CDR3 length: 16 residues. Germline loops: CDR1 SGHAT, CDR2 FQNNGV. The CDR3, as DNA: TGTGCCAGCAGTCCAGTGAGCGGGAGAAGTACAGATACGCAGTATTTT. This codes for CASSPVSGRSTDTQYF.

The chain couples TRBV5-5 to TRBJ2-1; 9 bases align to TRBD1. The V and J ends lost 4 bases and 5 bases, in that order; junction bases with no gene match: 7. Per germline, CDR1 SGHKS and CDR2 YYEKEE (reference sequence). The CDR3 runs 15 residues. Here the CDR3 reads CASSRGGQGHNEQFF. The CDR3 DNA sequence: TGTGCCAGCAGCCGCGGGGGACAGGGACACAATGAGCAGTTCTTC.

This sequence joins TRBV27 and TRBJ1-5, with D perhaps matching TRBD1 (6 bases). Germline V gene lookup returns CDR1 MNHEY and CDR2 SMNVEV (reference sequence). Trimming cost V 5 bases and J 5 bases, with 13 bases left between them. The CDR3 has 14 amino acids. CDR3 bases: TGTGCCAGCAGTCCTTACAGGGATCATCAGCCCCAGCATTTT. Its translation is CASSPYRDHQPQHF.

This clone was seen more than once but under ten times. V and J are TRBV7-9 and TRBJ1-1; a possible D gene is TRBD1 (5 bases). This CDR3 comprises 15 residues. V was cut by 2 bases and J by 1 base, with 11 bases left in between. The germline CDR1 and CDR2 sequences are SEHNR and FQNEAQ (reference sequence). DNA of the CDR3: TGTGCCAGCAGCTTAAGGGGAGGAGGGAACACTGAAGCTTTCTTT. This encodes CASSLRGGGNTEAFF.

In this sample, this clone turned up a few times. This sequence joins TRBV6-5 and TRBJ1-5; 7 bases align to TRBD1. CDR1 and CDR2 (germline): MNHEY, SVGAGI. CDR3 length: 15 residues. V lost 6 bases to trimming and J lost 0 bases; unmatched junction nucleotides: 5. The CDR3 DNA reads TGTGCCAGCAGGGCCGGGACAGTTAGCAATCAGCCCCAGCATTTT. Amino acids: CASRAGTVSNQPQHF.

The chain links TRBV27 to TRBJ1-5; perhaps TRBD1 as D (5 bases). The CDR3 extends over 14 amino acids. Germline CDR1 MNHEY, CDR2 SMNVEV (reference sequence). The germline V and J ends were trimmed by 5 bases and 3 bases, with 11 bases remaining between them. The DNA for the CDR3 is TGTGCCAGCAGTCAAGGGGCCGACAATCAGCCCCAGCATTTT. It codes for CASSQGADNQPQHF.

CDR3 sequence (DNA): TGTGCCAGCAGTAGACCCGGGACAGGGAACTACAATGAGCAGTTCTTC. Protein: CASSRPGTGNYNEQFF. V usage is TRBV28 and J usage is TRBJ2-1; TRBD1 aligns across 9 bases. From germline, CDR1 is MDHEN and CDR2 SYDVKM. The CDR3 contains 16 residues. J was trimmed by 3 bases and V by 5 bases; bases with no gene match: 8.

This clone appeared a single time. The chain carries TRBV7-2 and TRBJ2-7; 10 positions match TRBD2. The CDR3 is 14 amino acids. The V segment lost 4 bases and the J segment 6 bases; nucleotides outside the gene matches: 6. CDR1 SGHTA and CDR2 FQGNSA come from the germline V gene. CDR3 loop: CASSSGGLAAEQYF. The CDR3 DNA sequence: TGTGCCAGCAGCTCAGGCGGACTAGCGGCCGAGCAGTACTTC.

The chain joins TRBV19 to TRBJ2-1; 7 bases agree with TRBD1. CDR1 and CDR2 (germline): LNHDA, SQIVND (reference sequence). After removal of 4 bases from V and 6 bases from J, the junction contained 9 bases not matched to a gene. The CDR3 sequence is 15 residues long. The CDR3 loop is CASSTRTGTGNEQFF. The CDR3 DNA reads TGTGCCAGTAGTACTCGGACAGGTACGGGCAATGAGCAGTTCTTC.

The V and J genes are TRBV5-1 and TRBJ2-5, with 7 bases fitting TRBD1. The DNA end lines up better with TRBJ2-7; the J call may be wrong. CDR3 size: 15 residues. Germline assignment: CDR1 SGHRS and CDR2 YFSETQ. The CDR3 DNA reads TGCGCCAGCAGCTTGTCCGGGACAGTTGCCTACGAGCAGTACTTC. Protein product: CASSLSGTVAYEQYF.

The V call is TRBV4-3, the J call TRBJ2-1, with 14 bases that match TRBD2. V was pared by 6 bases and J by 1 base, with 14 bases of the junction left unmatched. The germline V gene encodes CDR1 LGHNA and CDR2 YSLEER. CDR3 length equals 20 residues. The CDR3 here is CASSRRLAGGSSISYNEQFF. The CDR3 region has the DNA TGCGCCAGCAGTCGGAGACTAGCGGGAGGGTCCTCTATTTCCTACAATGAGCAGTTCTTC.

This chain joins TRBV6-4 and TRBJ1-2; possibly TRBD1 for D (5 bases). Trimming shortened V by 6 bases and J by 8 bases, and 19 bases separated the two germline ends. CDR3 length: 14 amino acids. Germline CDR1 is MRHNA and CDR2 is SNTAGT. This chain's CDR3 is CASSSTPLQGGYTF. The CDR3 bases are TGTGCCAGCAGCTCTACCCCCCTGCAGGGCGGCTACACCTTC.

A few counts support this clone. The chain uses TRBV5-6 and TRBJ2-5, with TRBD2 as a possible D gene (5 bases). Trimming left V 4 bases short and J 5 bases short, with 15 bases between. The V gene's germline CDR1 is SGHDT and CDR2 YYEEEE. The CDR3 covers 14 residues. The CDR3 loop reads CASSISRRGETQYF. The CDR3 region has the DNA TGTGCCAGCAGCATTAGCCGGCGCGGGGAGACCCAGTACTTC.

CDR3 residues: CASSALEAGDNEQFF. The DNA for the CDR3 is TGTGCCAGCAGCGCCCTCGAGGCGGGGGACAATGAGCAGTTCTTC. The rearrangement joins TRBV5-6 to TRBJ2-1, with TRBD2 identical over 7 bases. The CDR3 contains 15 residues. V shed 4 bases and J 5 bases; nucleotides not matched to a gene: 9. Germline CDR1 SGHDT, CDR2 YYEEEE.

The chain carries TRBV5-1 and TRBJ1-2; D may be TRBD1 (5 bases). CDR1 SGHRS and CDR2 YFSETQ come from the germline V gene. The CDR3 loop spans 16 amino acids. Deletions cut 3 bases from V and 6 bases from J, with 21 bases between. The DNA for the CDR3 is TGCGCCAGCAGCTCAAATACTGCACTTAGGGGTAATGGCTACACCTTC. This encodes CASSSNTALRGNGYTF.

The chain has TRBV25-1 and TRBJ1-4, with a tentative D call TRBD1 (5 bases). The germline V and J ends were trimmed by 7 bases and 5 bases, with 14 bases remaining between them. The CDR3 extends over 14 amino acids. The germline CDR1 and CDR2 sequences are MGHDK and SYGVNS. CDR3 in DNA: TGTGCCAGCAAATTGGCCGGGGGAAATGAAAAACTGTTTTTT. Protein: CASKLAGGNEKLFF.

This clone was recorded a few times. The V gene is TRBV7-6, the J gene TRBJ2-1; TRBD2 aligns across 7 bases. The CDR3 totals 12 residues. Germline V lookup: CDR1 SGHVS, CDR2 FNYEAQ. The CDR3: CAIGGAYNEQFF. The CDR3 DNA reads TGTGCTATTGGGGGGGCCTACAATGAGCAGTTCTTC.

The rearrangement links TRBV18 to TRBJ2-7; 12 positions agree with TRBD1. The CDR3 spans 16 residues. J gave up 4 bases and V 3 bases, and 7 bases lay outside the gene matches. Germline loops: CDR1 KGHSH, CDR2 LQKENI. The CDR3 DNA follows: TGTGCCAGCTCACCGCCTAGGGACAGGGGGCTGTACGAGCAGTACTTC. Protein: CASSPPRDRGLYEQYF. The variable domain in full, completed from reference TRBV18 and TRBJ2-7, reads NAGVMQNPRHLVRRRGQEARLRCSPMKGHSHVYWYRQLPEEGLKFMVYLQKENIIDESGMPKERFSAEFPKEGPSILRIQQVVRGDSAAYFCASSPPRDRGLYEQYFGPGTRLTVT.

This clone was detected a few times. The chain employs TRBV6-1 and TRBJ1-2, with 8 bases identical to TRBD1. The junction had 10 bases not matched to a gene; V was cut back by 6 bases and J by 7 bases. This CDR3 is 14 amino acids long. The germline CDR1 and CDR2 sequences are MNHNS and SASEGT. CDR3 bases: TGTGCCAGCAGCCATCGCCGGACAGGGATTGGCTACACCTTC. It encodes CASSHRRTGIGYTF.

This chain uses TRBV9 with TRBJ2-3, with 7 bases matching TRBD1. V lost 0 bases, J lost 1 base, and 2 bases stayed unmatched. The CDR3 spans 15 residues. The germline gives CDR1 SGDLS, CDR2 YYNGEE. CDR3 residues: CASSVGGGGTDTQYF. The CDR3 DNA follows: TGTGCCAGCAGCGTAGGAGGGGGCGGCACAGATACGCAGTATTTT.